This T cell receptor beta chain emerged from a study of post-analysis software for immune sequencing data. The study's findings and limits: Roughly five TRBV segments appeared more often in patients than in controls, and TRBV5-6, TRBV5-1 and TRBV20-1 were among these. F measure grouped same-batch samples tightly together. Controls had significantly higher normalized Chao1 diversity than multiple sclerosis patients.

On this clonotype: Its target is unknown.

The authors incorporated unique molecular identifiers into the TCR beta cDNA libraries. Via MiXCR, TCRdb re-called the PCR reads, giving one row per CDR3 protein. The sample lists fewer than 900,000 distinct CDR3 sequences, just over 45% occurring once. CDR1 is ENHRY and CDR2 is SYGVKD in the germline V gene. Trimming at V came to 0 bases and at J to 8 bases, leaving 5 bases not matched to a gene. This CDR3 has 15 residues. The sequence derives from a girl under 18 with multiple sclerosis. The V gene is TRBV10-3, the J gene TRBJ1-4; 8 bases agree with TRBD1. The sequenced material came from blood. CDR3 sequence (DNA): TGTGCCATCAGTGAGTCCCCCGGGACAGGAGAAAAACTGTTTTTT. Its protein is CAISESPGTGEKLFF.